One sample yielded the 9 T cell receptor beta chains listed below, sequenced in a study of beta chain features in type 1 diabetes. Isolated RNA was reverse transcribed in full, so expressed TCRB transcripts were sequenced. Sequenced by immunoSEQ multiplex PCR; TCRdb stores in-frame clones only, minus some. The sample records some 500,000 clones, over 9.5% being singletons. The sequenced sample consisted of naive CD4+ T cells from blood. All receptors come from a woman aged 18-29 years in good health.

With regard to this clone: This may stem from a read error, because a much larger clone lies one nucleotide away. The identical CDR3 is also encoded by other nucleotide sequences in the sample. Written as DNA, the CDR3 is TGTGCCAGCAGCTTGCAAGAGACCCAGTACTTC. It specifies CASSLQETQYF. The chain is built from TRBV7-9 and TRBJ2-5; no firm D call. The length of the CDR3 is 11 residues. Germline values: CDR1 SEHNR, CDR2 FQNEAQ (reference sequence). The V gene lost 3 bases and the J gene lost 2 bases, with 1 base spanning the gap.

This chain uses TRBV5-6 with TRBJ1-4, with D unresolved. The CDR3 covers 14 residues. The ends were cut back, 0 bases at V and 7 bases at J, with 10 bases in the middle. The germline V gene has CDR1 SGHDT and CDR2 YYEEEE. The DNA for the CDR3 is TGTGCCAGCAGCTTGGGTGCCGGACGTGAAAAACTGTTTTTT. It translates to CASSLGAGREKLFF.

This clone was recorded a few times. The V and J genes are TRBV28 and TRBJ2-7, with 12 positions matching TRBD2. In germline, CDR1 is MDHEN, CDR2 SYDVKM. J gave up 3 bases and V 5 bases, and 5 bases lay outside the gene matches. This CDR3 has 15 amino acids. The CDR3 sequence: CASSGGLAGSYEQYF. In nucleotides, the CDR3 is TGTGCCAGCAGTGGAGGACTAGCGGGGAGCTACGAGCAGTACTTC.

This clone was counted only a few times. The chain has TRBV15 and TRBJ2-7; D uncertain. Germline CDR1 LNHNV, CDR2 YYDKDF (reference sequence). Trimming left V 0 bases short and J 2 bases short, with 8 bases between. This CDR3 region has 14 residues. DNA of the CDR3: TGTGCCACCAGCAGAGATCAAACAGCCTACGAGCAGTACGTC. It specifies CATSRDQTAYEQYV.

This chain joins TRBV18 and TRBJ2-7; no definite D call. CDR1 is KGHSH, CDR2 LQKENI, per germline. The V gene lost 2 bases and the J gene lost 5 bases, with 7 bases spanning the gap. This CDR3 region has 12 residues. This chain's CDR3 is CASSPTSNEQYF. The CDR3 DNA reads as TGTGCCAGCTCACCAACGAGTAACGAGCAGTACTTC.

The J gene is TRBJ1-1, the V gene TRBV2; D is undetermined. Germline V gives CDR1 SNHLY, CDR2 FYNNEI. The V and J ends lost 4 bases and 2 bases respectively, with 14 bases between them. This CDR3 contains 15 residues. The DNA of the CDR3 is TGTGCCAGCAGTGCTGGGCTGTTGGGTAACACTGAAGCTTTCTTT. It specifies CASSAGLLGNTEAFF.

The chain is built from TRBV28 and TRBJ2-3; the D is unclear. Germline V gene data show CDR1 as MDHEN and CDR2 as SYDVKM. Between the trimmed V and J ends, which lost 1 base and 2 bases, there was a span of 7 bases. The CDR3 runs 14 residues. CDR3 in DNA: TGTGCCAGCAGTTTATTGGGTAACACAGATACGCAGTATTTT. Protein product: CASSLLGNTDTQYF.

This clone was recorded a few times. CDR3 nucleotide sequence: TGTGCCAGCAGGGACACAGGGGCTAGGGAGACCCAGTACTTC. The encoded protein is CASRDTGARETQYF. The chain is built from TRBV28 and TRBJ2-5; 7 bases agree with TRBD1. The junction had 9 bases not matched to a gene; V was cut back by 6 bases and J by 5 bases. The germline V gene encodes CDR1 MDHEN and CDR2 SYDVKM. The CDR3 spans 14 residues. The whole variable domain, remainder taken from reference TRBV28 and TRBJ2-5, is DVKVTQSSRYLVKRTGEKVFLECVQDMDHENMFWYRQDPGLGLRLIYFSYDVKMKEKGDIPEGYSVSREKKERFSLILESASTNQTSMYLCASRDTGARETQYFGPGTRLLVL.

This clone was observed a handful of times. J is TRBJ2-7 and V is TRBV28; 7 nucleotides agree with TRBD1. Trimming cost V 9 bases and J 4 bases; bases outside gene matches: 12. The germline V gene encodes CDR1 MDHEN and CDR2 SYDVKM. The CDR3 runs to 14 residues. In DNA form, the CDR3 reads TGTGCCAGTTGCTCCGGGACAGACTTTTACGAGCAGTACGTC. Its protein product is CASCSGTDFYEQYV.